This T cell receptor (beta chain) emerged from a study of neurological immune-mediated disorders. Via MiXCR, TCRdb re-called the 5' RACE reads, giving one row per CDR3 protein. The sample holds 46,000 or so distinct CDR3 sequences, 4.5% seen once. In this sample, this clonotype turned up once. Its antigen is still unknown. Study-level findings and limits: Private repertoires in all groups were suggested by the finding that expanded clones across subjects shared no CDR3 amino acid sequences.

The CDR3 spans 14 residues. In germline, CDR1 is ENHRY, CDR2 SYGVKD. V was cut by 7 bases and J by 2 bases, with 13 bases left in between. The chain joins TRBV10-3 to TRBJ2-3; D might be TRBD2 (6 bases). The specimen sequenced was PBMCs. The TCR originated in a woman aged 60-75 years with multiple sclerosis. CDR3 sequence (DNA): TGTGCCATCACCTTAGCGGAGAACACAGATACGCAGTATTTT. It yields the protein CAITLAENTDTQYF.